The T cell receptor beta chain under discussion was sequenced for a study of blood T cells in healthy people across ages. The CDR3 length is 18 residues. V was clipped by 0 bases and J by 1 base, with 21 bases between them. CDR1 is GTSNPN and CDR2 is SVGIG in the germline V gene (reference sequence). Findings and limits, study-wide: Diversity estimates drawn from one million T cells were deemed underestimates. Older individuals had lower TCR beta diversity per million T cells (the decline was roughly linear).

This clonotype has only a few counts. Its antigen is currently unknown. It was with a sample-barcoded 5' primer and a J-beta primer mix that a second PCR of roughly 7 to 12 cycles was run. TCRdb independently ran MiXCR on the 5' RACE reads; one entry per CDR3 protein. Of hundreds of thousands of distinct CDR3 sequences listed, 25% to 35% are singletons. V usage is TRBV30 and J usage is TRBJ2-5; possible D gene TRBD2, 6 bases. The clonotype originates from a woman of 80 years or more in good health. The sequencing sample was made of blood. CDR3 nucleotide sequence: TGTGCCTGGAGTGTAGGATGGTTGGCGGATAGCGGCCAAGAGACCCAGTACTTC. Translation gives CAWSVGWLADSGQETQYF.